A selection of T cell receptor beta chains follows, all from one sample in a study of blood T cell repertoires in COVID-19. TCRdb's table, derived via immunoSEQ multiplex PCR, lists solely in-frame clones and lacks some. The sample has 100,000 to 150,000 clones, 70% to 90% seen once. Material: peripheral blood. The receptors originated from a woman older than 75 with acute or convalescent COVID-19. Both conserved end residues are part of each CDR3. The order of the fields is clone size, V gene, D gene, J gene, CDR3 protein. A D gene is named only where the DNA matches it firmly. Size tells how often a clone was seen (once, few, many) or the class of an expanded clone, and some rows leave it out.

.,TRBV4-2,TRBD1,TRBJ1-5,CASSQVQGANQPQHF
.,TRBV5-1,TRBD1,TRBJ1-6,CASNRGGADNSPLHF
.,TRBV6-1,.,TRBJ1-2,CASSDSGQSYGYTF
.,TRBV5-5,.,TRBJ2-6,CASLSGANVLTF
.,TRBV28,TRBD2,TRBJ2-2,CASSSGGANTGELFF
.,TRBV24-1,TRBD2,TRBJ2-2,CATSDSGRTGELFF
.,TRBV9,.,TRBJ2-4,CASSVEAGMDIQYF
.,TRBV19,.,TRBJ2-2,CASKWASNTGELFF
.,TRBV20-1,.,TRBJ2-5,CSASNIQGMGETQYF
.,TRBV3-1/TRBV3-2,.,TRBJ2-1,CASSQSQREQFF
.,TRBV7-9,.,TRBJ2-7,CASSLAGGGSYEQYF
.,TRBV3-1/TRBV3-2,.,TRBJ1-2,CASSQSGGPSYGYTF
.,TRBV9,TRBD1,TRBJ1-1,CASSLQGGTEAFF
.,TRBV4-1,.,TRBJ1-6,CASTAREYNSPLHF
.,TRBV5-1,.,TRBJ2-2,CASSEQARGGELFF
.,TRBV19,.,TRBJ1-2,CASTDQGRGDGYTF
.,TRBV7-9,TRBD1,TRBJ1-3,CASSLDRGTIYF
.,TRBV6-1,.,TRBJ2-5,CASSETLAPWETQYF
.,TRBV9,.,TRBJ2-1,CASSALLENSEQFF
.,TRBV6-2/TRBV6-3,.,TRBJ2-2,CASSRIPNTGELFF
.,TRBV7-2,.,TRBJ2-1,CASSSPQRWNEQFF
.,TRBV25-1,.,TRBJ1-2,CASSELGAVGYGYTF
.,TRBV28,TRBD1,TRBJ1-2,CASSPRRAGGGLDGYTF
.,TRBV18,.,TRBJ2-1,CASSPGQKLGNEQFF
.,TRBV29-1,.,TRBJ2-1,CSVAVSYYNEQFF
.,TRBV7-3,TRBD2,TRBJ2-1,CASAPGGGAQSEQFF
.,TRBV6-5,TRBD1,TRBJ1-2,CASSYSDRGFGGYTF
.,TRBV7-9,.,TRBJ2-7,CASSLGRYEQYF
.,TRBV15,TRBD1,TRBJ2-1,CATSRGGQGAPNLFF
.,TRBV6-5,TRBD1,TRBJ1-2,CASSYADRGQGGYTF
.,TRBV29-1,.,TRBJ1-5,CSVQQGMGNQPQHF
.,TRBV2,.,TRBJ1-1,CASRERGPHTEAFF
.,TRBV5-6,TRBD1,TRBJ2-7,CASSSGTGAYEQYF
.,TRBV11-1,.,TRBJ2-5,CASSLAPYQETQYF
.,TRBV12-3/TRBV12-4,.,TRBJ1-4,CASSLARKLFF
once,TRBV5-1,TRBD2,TRBJ2-1,CASSPGLAGTEQFF
.,TRBV25-1,.,TRBJ2-7,CATASLVSYEQYF
.,TRBV6-1,TRBD1,TRBJ1-3,CASSDGTGGDSGNTIYF
.,TRBV19,.,TRBJ1-1,CASSKGANTEAFF
.,TRBV7-9,TRBD1,TRBJ2-7,CASSLVRGGGYEQYF
.,TRBV27,.,TRBJ1-4,CASRPQGVGATNEKLFF
.,TRBV2,TRBD2,TRBJ2-1,CASSESGGAYNEQFF
.,TRBV6-2/TRBV6-3,TRBD1,TRBJ1-2,CASSASRDRRRYGYTF
.,TRBV9,.,TRBJ2-3,CASSAVATDTQYF
.,TRBV7-9,.,TRBJ1-5,CASSLGAGGNQPQHF
.,TRBV5-1,TRBD2,TRBJ2-1,CASSLGLAGNRYNEQFF
.,TRBV6-5,.,TRBJ1-5,CASSSSRSNQPQHF
.,TRBV6-5,.,TRBJ2-2,CASNRRGGELFF
.,TRBV7-6,TRBD1,TRBJ2-7,CASSLGQGRSYEQYF
.,TRBV5-1,TRBD1,TRBJ2-3,CASSRIMTGPPDTQYF
once,TRBV11-3,TRBD2,TRBJ2-5,CASSTPPSGRVGETQYF
.,TRBV6-5,TRBD1,TRBJ1-2,CASSIPGQGALGYTF